This entry lists 31 T cell receptor beta chains sequenced from one sample in a study of OX40 agonist ivuxolimab in advanced cancers. Assay used: immunoSEQ multiplex PCR; TCRdb lists only in-frame clones, some missing. Of around 60,000 clones in the sample, around 88% were seen once. Sequenced material: CD4+ or CD8+ T cells sorted from blood, taken in a trial of the OX40 agonist ivuxolimab. Receptors were obtained from an adult with an advanced solid tumor such as melanoma, head and neck, liver or kidney cancer.

In regard to this clone: The same CDR3 can be traced to other DNA sequences in this sample. The chain carries TRBV6-9 and TRBJ2-7; 8 positions match TRBD1. Germline lookup yields CDR1 MNHGY and CDR2 SVAAGI. The CDR3 has 16 amino acids. V was clipped by 6 bases and J by 0 bases; unmatched bases: 10. CDR3 sequence reads: CASSSGQGKNSYEQYF. In nucleotides, the CDR3 is TGTGCCAGCAGCTCCGGACAGGGCAAAAACTCCTACGAGCAGTACTTC.

The V and J genes are TRBV29-1 and TRBJ2-6; 11 bases align to TRBD1. Germline-derived CDR1 and CDR2 are SQVTM and ANQGSEA. The CDR3 extends over 18 amino acids. Trimming took 0 bases from V and 0 from J; bases not matched to a gene: 4. For the CDR3, the DNA is TGCAGCGTTGAAGATCGGGGGACAGGGGGCTCTGGGGCCAACGTCCTGACTTTC. As protein: CSVEDRGTGGSGANVLTF.

This clone was seen just once. Distinct nucleotide sequences in the sample also encode this CDR3. The genes are TRBV5-1 and TRBJ2-5, with D hard to call. Trimming took 0 bases from V and 3 from J, leaving 0 bases between them. CDR1 is SGHRS, CDR2 YFSETQ, per germline. The CDR3 length is 11 residues. CDR3 nucleotide sequence: TGCGCCAGCAGCTTGGAAGAGACCCAGTACTTC. Its protein is CASSLEETQYF.

The chain joins TRBV9 to TRBJ2-7; no clear D gene. Germline values: CDR1 SGDLS, CDR2 YYNGEE. This CDR3 region has 15 residues. V was trimmed by 4 bases and J by 1 base, leaving 15 bases between them. The CDR3 here is CASSPVGLSSYEQYF. CDR3 DNA: TGTGCCAGCAGCCCGGTGGGGTTGAGTTCCTACGAGCAGTACTTC.

This clone was counted once. This chain connects TRBV5-1 to TRBJ1-1; the D gene is possibly TRBD1 (6 bases). V was shortened by 3 bases and J by 3 bases, with 12 bases between the two germline ends. Germline V gene sequence: CDR1 SGHRS, CDR2 YFSETQ. The CDR3 contains 14 residues. The CDR3 is CASSSGHQDTEAFF. CDR3 coding DNA: TGCGCCAGCAGCTCGGGACATCAGGACACTGAAGCTTTCTTT.

The chain joins TRBV14 to TRBJ2-7; 9 bases fit TRBD2. Germline loops: CDR1 SGHDN, CDR2 FVKESK. CDR3 length: 13 residues. J gave up 11 bases and V 0 bases, and 5 bases lay outside the gene matches. CDR3 amino acids: CASSQDSGRGEYF. CDR3 nucleotide sequence: TGTGCCAGCAGCCAAGATAGCGGGAGAGGGGAGTACTTC. The entire variable domain, with the rest obtained from reference TRBV14 and TRBJ2-7, is as follows: EAGVTQFPSHSVIEKGQTVTLRCDPISGHDNLYWYRRVMGKEIKFLLHFVKESKQDESGMPNNRFLAERTGGTYSTLKVQPAELEDSGVYFCASSQDSGRGEYFGPGTRLTVT.

The J gene is TRBJ2-4, the V gene TRBV30, with TRBD1 identical over 7 bases. V lost 0 bases and J lost 4; bases outside the gene matches: 9. Germline V gives CDR1 GTSNPN, CDR2 SVGIG (reference sequence). The length of the CDR3 is 16 residues. The DNA for the CDR3 is TGTGCCTGGAGTGTTCGACAGGGCGGGTGGAAAAACATTCAGTACTTC. Protein product: CAWSVRQGGWKNIQYF.

The CDR3 region is CASSIGLQSADSYEQYF. The CDR3 coding sequence is TGTGCCAGTAGTATAGGGTTACAGTCGGCGGATTCCTACGAGCAGTACTTC. The chain employs TRBV19 and TRBJ2-7; D is undetermined. Germline V gene lookup returns CDR1 LNHDA and CDR2 SQIVND (reference sequence). There are 17 residues in the CDR3. Trimming pared 1 base from V and 1 base from J, leaving 17 bases between.

This clone occurred once. This chain joins TRBV5-6 and TRBJ2-1; 8 positions agree with TRBD2. This CDR3 has 15 amino acids. The junction had 1 base not matched to a gene; V was cut back by 0 bases and J by 2 bases. The germline CDR1 and CDR2 sequences are SGHDT and YYEEEE. CDR3 sequence: CASSLGLAPYNEQFF. The CDR3 nucleotides are TGTGCCAGCAGCTTGGGACTAGCGCCCTACAATGAGCAGTTCTTC.

The chain has TRBV6-5 and TRBJ1-2; D unresolved. V dropped 3 bases and J dropped 8 bases, with 19 bases sitting between them. Looked up from germline, CDR1 is MNHEY and CDR2 is SVGAGI. The CDR3 covers 15 residues. In DNA form, the CDR3 reads TGTGCCAGCAGTTATCTGGACTCTCGAGGTGGCGGCTACACCTTC. The encoded protein is CASSYLDSRGGGYTF.

A single count supports this clone. This rearrangement joins TRBV30 to TRBJ2-3; either TRBD1 or TRBD2 may fit D (5 bases each). This CDR3 is 12 amino acids long. The V end lost 3 bases, the J end lost 2 bases, and 6 bases lay between the germline ends. Germline loops: CDR1 GTSNPN, CDR2 SVGIG (reference sequence). CDR3 region: CAWRGDTDTQYF. In DNA, the CDR3 is TGTGCCTGGAGGGGGGACACAGATACGCAGTATTTT.

The genes are TRBV15 and TRBJ1-5; no clear D. The germline gives CDR1 LNHNV, CDR2 YYDKDF (reference sequence). The germline V and J ends were trimmed by 6 bases and 6 bases, with 9 bases remaining between them. The CDR3 is 12 amino acids. The CDR3 DNA sequence: TGTGCCACCAGTTTCGGCGGTCAGCCCCAGCATTTT. Translating gives CATSFGGQPQHF.

V and J are TRBV11-2 and TRBJ1-1; a possible D gene is TRBD1 (6 bases). Germline CDR1 reads SGHAT; CDR2 reads FQNNGV. V lost 5 bases and J lost 1, with 11 bases in between. The CDR3 totals 14 residues. CDR3 sequence reads: CASSPRTANTEAFF. In DNA, the CDR3 is TGTGCCAGCAGCCCGAGGACAGCGAACACTGAAGCTTTCTTT.

The rearrangement joins TRBV4-2 to TRBJ2-5; 14 bases line up with TRBD2. V lost 4 bases, J lost 2 bases, and 15 bases stayed unmatched. Germline CDR1 is LGHNA and CDR2 is YNFKEQ. The CDR3 contains 20 residues. CDR3: CASSRSFGTSGSRGQETQYF. The CDR3 DNA reads TGTGCCAGCAGCCGGAGCTTCGGGACTAGCGGGAGCCGGGGTCAAGAGACCCAGTACTTC.

In DNA, the CDR3 is TGTGCCAGCAGCTTGCCCGGGAACCTAGGCTACGAGCAGTACTTC. Its protein is CASSLPGNLGYEQYF. The genes are TRBV5-4 and TRBJ2-5, with D perhaps matching TRBD2 (5 bases). The J call may be faulty, since TRBJ2-7 better matches the DNA end. Germline V CDR1 and CDR2: SGHNT, YYREEE (reference sequence). The CDR3 loop spans 15 amino acids.

A word on this clone: Just one base apart from a much larger clone, this may be a read error. The chain is built from TRBV28 and TRBJ1-5; tentatively, D is TRBD1 (5 bases). Per the germline V gene, CDR1 is MDHEN and CDR2 is SYDVKM. CDR3 length: 15 amino acids. The CDR3 is CASSLTSGRNRPQHF. In DNA, the CDR3 is TGTGCCAGCAGTTTAACCTCAGGGCGCAATCGGCCCCAGCATTTT.

This clone is categorized as medium-sized. This chain uses TRBV29-1 with TRBJ2-2; the match to TRBD2 covers 7 bases. The germline gives CDR1 SQVTM, CDR2 ANQGSEA. The CDR3 is 15 amino acids. The V gene end was trimmed by 4 bases and the J gene end by 5 bases; junction bases not matched to a gene: 10. DNA for the CDR3: TGCAGCGTTGGTTTAGGACTAGGGTGGACCGGGGAGCTGTTTTTT. As protein: CSVGLGLGWTGELFF.

The gene calls are TRBV2 and TRBJ2-5, with no clear D. In germline, CDR1 is SNHLY, CDR2 FYNNEI. The CDR3 is made up of 13 amino acids. The ends were cut back, 6 bases at V and 11 bases at J, with 19 bases in the middle. CDR3 in DNA: TGTGCCAGCAGCTTAGGGATACCCTACGTGCAGTACTTC. Residues: CASSLGIPYVQYF.

The rearrangement joins TRBV7-3 to TRBJ2-5; a weak D match, TRBD1 (5 bases). Germline V gives CDR1 SGHTA, CDR2 FQGTGA. This CDR3 is built from 9 residues. The CDR3 sequence is CEGLETQYF. As DNA, the CDR3 is TGTGAGGGGTTGGAGACCCAGTACTTC.

This clone was seen only a few times. This chain links TRBV6-5 with TRBJ2-5; D is ambiguous. The CDR3 loop spans 14 amino acids. Looked up from germline, CDR1 is MNHEY and CDR2 is SVGAGI. Trimming shortened V by 0 bases and J by 0 bases, and 5 bases separated the two germline ends. The CDR3 spells CASSYSLNQETQYF. The CDR3 region has the DNA TGTGCCAGCAGTTACTCACTTAACCAAGAGACCCAGTACTTC.

The chain employs TRBV11-2 and TRBJ2-5; 9 bases line up with TRBD1. The J segment lost 5 bases and the V segment lost 5 bases, leaving 6 bases of the junction unmatched. Germline-derived CDR1 and CDR2 are SGHAT and FQNNGV. This CDR3 comprises 14 residues. In nucleotides, the CDR3 is TGTGCCAGCAGCCCACAGGGGGCAGGGGAGACCCAGTACTTC. Its translation: CASSPQGAGETQYF.

V and J are TRBV5-1 and TRBJ2-7; TRBD1 matches 8 bases. The germline V gene has CDR1 SGHRS and CDR2 YFSETQ. The V gene end was trimmed by 1 base and the J gene end by 3 bases; junction bases not matched to a gene: 12. The CDR3 has 17 amino acids. The CDR3 coding sequence is TGCGCCAGCAGCTTGAGGACCGATGGACAGGGACTCTACGAGCAGTACTTC. Protein: CASSLRTDGQGLYEQYF.

The chain has TRBV5-5 and TRBJ2-7; maybe TRBD2 (6 bases). The CDR3 loop spans 14 amino acids. The germline gives CDR1 SGHKS, CDR2 YYEKEE (reference sequence). Trimming removed 3 bases from V and 4 bases from J, with 14 bases in between. CDR3 coding DNA: TGTGCCAGCAGCTCCCTCACGGGAGCTTACGAGCAGTACTTC. Translation gives CASSSLTGAYEQYF.

The rearrangement uses TRBV5-5 and TRBJ2-7, with 8 bases that match TRBD1. V shed 0 bases, J shed 3 bases, and the junction held 5 bases outside the gene matches. This CDR3 has 15 amino acids. Per germline, CDR1 SGHKS and CDR2 YYEKEE (reference sequence). CDR3 sequence reads: CASSLEDRVNYEQYF. The CDR3 DNA is TGTGCCAGCAGCTTGGAGGACAGGGTAAACTACGAGCAGTACTTC.

The chain links TRBV4-1 to TRBJ1-1; D gene unclear. Trimming left V 1 base short and J 0 bases short, with 6 bases between. The CDR3 consists of 14 residues. Per the germline V gene, CDR1 is MGHRA and CDR2 is YSYEKL. The CDR3 DNA is TGCGCCAGCAGCCAAGTAGGTATGAACACTGAAGCTTTCTTT. The encoded protein is CASSQVGMNTEAFF.

This clone was recorded once. V gene TRBV2 combines with J gene TRBJ2-3; TRBD2 aligns across 7 bases. Germline CDR1 is SNHLY and CDR2 is FYNNEI. After removal of 5 bases from V and 0 bases from J, the junction contained 5 bases not matched to a gene. CDR3 size: 15 residues. The CDR3 loop reads CASSLLRGSTDTQYF. The CDR3 bases are TGTGCCAGCAGTCTGCTGCGGGGGAGCACAGATACGCAGTATTTT. Looking up the rest from reference TRBV2 and TRBJ2-3 gives the full variable domain: EPEVTQTPSHQVTQMGQEVILRCVPISNHLYFYWYRQILGQKVEFLVSFYNNEISEKSEIFDDQFSVERPDGSNFTLKIRSTKLEDSAMYFCASSLLRGSTDTQYFGPGTRLTVL.

V is TRBV5-1 and J is TRBJ2-2, with TRBD2 identical over 11 bases. V lost 4 bases, J lost 5 bases, and 7 bases stayed unmatched. This CDR3 is 16 amino acids long. In germline, CDR1 is SGHRS, CDR2 YFSETQ. The CDR3 nucleotides read TGCGCCAGCAGCGCCAGGACTAGCGGGCCTACCGGGGAGCTGTTTTTT. This gives the protein CASSARTSGPTGELFF.

The rearrangement links TRBV6-5 to TRBJ2-1; D not resolved. This CDR3 has 14 residues. Trimming took off 3 bases at V and 3 bases at J, with 9 bases between the two ends. Germline CDR1 and CDR2: MNHEY and SVGAGI. The CDR3 loop is CASSYVGNYNEQFF. Here the CDR3 DNA reads TGTGCCAGCAGTTATGTAGGGAACTACAATGAGCAGTTCTTC.

V is TRBV10-3 and J is TRBJ2-5; D call uncertain. CDR1 is ENHRY, CDR2 SYGVKD, per germline. The CDR3 has 15 residues. Trimming took 0 bases from V and 1 from J, leaving 9 bases between them. CDR3 residues: CAISESMAVQETQYF. The CDR3 DNA reads TGTGCCATCAGTGAGTCGATGGCGGTCCAAGAGACCCAGTACTTC.

The chain employs TRBV28 and TRBJ1-4; tentative D call: TRBD1 (5 bases). The length of the CDR3 is 15 residues. The germline V gene encodes CDR1 MDHEN and CDR2 SYDVKM. V lost 2 bases to trimming and J lost 7 bases, with 14 bases between them. The chain's CDR3 is CASSLPGRLGEKLFF. The CDR3 bases are TGTGCCAGCAGTTTACCGGGACGGCTTGGTGAAAAACTGTTTTTT.

The CDR3 loop is CASSPSQGIAGETQYF. The CDR3 DNA reads TGTGCCAGCAGCCCTAGTCAGGGCATAGCTGGGGAGACCCAGTACTTC. The chain carries TRBV9 and TRBJ2-5, with D possibly TRBD1 on 5 matching bases. The CDR3 runs to 16 residues. Trimming cost V 4 bases and J 5 bases, with 21 bases left between them. Germline-derived CDR1 and CDR2 are SGDLS and YYNGEE.